This T cell receptor (beta chain) originates from a study of blood T cell repertoires in COVID-19. Study-wide background: The analysed material was cDNA or gDNA that came from T cells, B-cell-depleted T cells, or PBMCs.

Original methodology: From reference gene primer amplification, estimates of nucleated cell counts were derived. Sequenced by immunoSEQ multiplex PCR; TCRdb stores in-frame clones only, minus some. The DNA was the basis for D and trimming; V, J and clone size are from that table. The sample records about 300,000 clones, 80% to 90% being singletons. Participants, about 18 to 95 years old, spanned around 25 US areas. This sequence was found in a young woman who had recovered from COVID-19. Sequenced material: PBMCs or T cells enriched from blood (not recorded which).

The CDR3: CASSLFDSLRGTEAFF. DNA for the CDR3: TGTGCCAGCAGCTTATTTGACTCCCTCCGGGGTACTGAAGCTTTCTTT. The V and J genes are TRBV7-8 and TRBJ1-1; D remains ambiguous. Deletions cut 2 bases from V and 5 bases from J, with 18 bases between. The CDR3 runs to 16 residues. The germline CDR1 and CDR2 sequences are SGHVS and FQNEAQ.